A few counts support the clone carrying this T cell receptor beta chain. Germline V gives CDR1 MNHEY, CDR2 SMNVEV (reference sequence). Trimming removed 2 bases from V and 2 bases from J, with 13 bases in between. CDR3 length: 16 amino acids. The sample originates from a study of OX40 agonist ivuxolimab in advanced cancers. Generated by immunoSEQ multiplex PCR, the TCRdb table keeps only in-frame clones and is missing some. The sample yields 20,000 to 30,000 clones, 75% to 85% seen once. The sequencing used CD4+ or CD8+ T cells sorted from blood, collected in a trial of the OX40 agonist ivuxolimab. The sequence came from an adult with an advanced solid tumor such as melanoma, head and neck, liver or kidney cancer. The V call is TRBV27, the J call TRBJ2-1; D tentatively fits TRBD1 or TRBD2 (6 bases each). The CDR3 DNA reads TGTGCCAGCAGTTTACAGGGGCGGGGTCCCTACAATGAGCAGTTCTTC. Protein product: CASSLQGRGPYNEQFF.